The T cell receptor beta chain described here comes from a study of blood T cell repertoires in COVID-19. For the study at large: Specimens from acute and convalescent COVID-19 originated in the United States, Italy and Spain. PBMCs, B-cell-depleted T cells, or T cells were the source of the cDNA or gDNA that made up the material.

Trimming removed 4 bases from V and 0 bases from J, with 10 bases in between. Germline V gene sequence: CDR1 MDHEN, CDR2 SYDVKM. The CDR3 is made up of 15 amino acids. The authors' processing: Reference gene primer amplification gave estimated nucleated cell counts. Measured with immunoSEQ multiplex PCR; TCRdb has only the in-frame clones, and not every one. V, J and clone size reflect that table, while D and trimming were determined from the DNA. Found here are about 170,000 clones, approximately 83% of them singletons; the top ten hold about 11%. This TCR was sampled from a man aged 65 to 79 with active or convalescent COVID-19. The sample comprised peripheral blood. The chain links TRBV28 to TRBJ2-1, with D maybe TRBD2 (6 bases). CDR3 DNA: TGTGCCAGCAGTTCTCCGGGAGACTCCTACAATGAGCAGTTCTTC. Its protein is CASSSPGDSYNEQFF.